Below, one TCR beta chain is given with its context. The antigen is not known. The entry originates in a study of CD4+ T cells in melanoma. Sequenced by immunoSEQ multiplex PCR; TCRdb stores in-frame clones only, minus some. The profile covers 50,000 to 60,000 clones, with over 60% appearing a single time and around 5% taken by the ten largest. Study observations and caveats: A reported correlation linked neoantigen-specific CD4+ T cells to CD8+, macrophage and B cell function. Neoantigen-specific CD4+ T cells in melanoma reportedly had diverse differentiation states.

CDR3 length: 14 residues. V gave up 1 base and J gave up 9 bases, with 13 bases separating them. Germline CDR1 LGHNA, CDR2 YSLEER. Material for sequencing was tumor tissue. This receptor was taken from a human donor with melanoma. The V and J genes are TRBV4-3 and TRBJ2-1; D gene uncertain. The CDR3: CASSQGFSFLEQFF. CDR3 in DNA: TGCGCCAGCAGCCAAGGTTTTAGCTTTCTTGAGCAGTTCTTC.